Included here is one T cell receptor (beta chain) sequence, with context. These data come from a study of OX40 agonist ivuxolimab in advanced cancers. On cycle 4 day 1 and cycle 7 day 1, as well as at baseline, blood was sampled. Clones were read by immunoSEQ multiplex PCR, and TCRdb kept only the in-frame ones, dropping some. The table has 70,000 or so clones, around 87% seen once; the top ten hold 2.5% to 3%. The CDR3 runs to 17 residues. CDR1 and CDR2 from the germline V gene are LGHNA and YNFKEQ. Trimming stripped 1 base from V and 0 bases from J, with 10 bases between. The origin of this receptor is an adult with an advanced solid tumor such as melanoma, head and neck, liver or kidney cancer. Sequences were derived from CD4+ or CD8+ T cells sorted from blood, sampled in a trial of the OX40 agonist ivuxolimab. This rearrangement joins TRBV4-2 to TRBJ2-6; D gene uncertain. CDR3 DNA sequence: TGTGCCAGCAGCCAAGGTCCTACTAACTCTGGGGCCAACGTCCTGACTTTC. This codes for CASSQGPTNSGANVLTF.